The rows below give T cell receptor beta chains drawn from one sample of a study of HIV-infected patients and healthy controls. TCRdb recomputed calls from the 5' RACE reads with MiXCR, one row per CDR3 protein. In the table there are more than 7,500 distinct CDR3 sequences, 8% to 9.5% of which are singletons. Here the sequenced sample was blood, taken during antiretroviral therapy. These receptors were taken from an adult with HIV infection. CDR3s include the opening cysteine and the closing phenylalanine or tryptophan. A D gene is named only where the DNA matches it firmly. Only part of the rows carry a size: once, few, many, or a class if the clone is expanded.

>-|TRBJ2-1|TRBV20-1|medium-sized
TGCAGTGCAAGGTTGCTCAGGGGAAGCTCCTACAATGAGCAGTTCTTC
CSARLLRGSSYNEQFF
>TRBD2|TRBJ2-5|TRBV2|medium-sized
TGTGCCAGCGCAGGGACTAGCGGTTACCAAGAGACCCAGTACTTC
CASAGTSGYQETQYF
>TRBD1|TRBJ1-1|TRBV2|many
TGTGCCAGCAGCGGGACAGAACTAAACACTGAAGCTTTCTTT
CASSGTELNTEAFF
>TRBD2|TRBJ2-3|TRBV4-1|few
TGCGCCAGCAGCCAAGGACTAGCGGGGGGGGTTACAGATACGCAGTATTTT
CASSQGLAGGVTDTQYF
>TRBD1|TRBJ2-7|TRBV29-1|many
TGCAGCGTTGGGGGTCTGGGACAGAACTACGAGCAGTACTTC
CSVGGLGQNYEQYF
>-|TRBJ2-3|TRBV5-4|medium-sized
TGTGCCAGCAGCTCCCCTCAGCTTACAGATACGCAGTATTTT
CASSSPQLTDTQYF
>TRBD1|TRBJ2-5|TRBV7-6|many
TGTGCCAGCAGCACAGGCGGGACAGGCGAAGAGACCCAGTACTTC
CASSTGGTGEETQYF
>-|TRBJ1-5|TRBV7-2|medium-sized
TGTGCCAGCAGCCAAAGCAGGACGGCTGATCAGCCCCAGCATTTT
CASSQSRTADQPQHF
>-|TRBJ1-5|TRBV4-1|medium-sized
TGCGCCAGCAGCCCCCTCCCGTCGGGGGGGCTTAGCAATCAGCCCCAGCATTTT
CASSPLPSGGLSNQPQHF
>-|TRBJ2-7|TRBV20-1|many
TGCAGTGCTAGACTGGACGGCTACGAGCAGTACTTC
CSARLDGYEQYF
>-|TRBJ2-7|TRBV7-9|medium-sized
TGTGCCAGCAGCAAGGAGTACGAGCAGTACTTC
CASSKEYEQYF
>-|TRBJ2-1|TRBV5-1|many
TGCGCCAGCAGCCCCCCCTTGGGGCGTGAGCAGTTCTTC
CASSPPLGREQFF
>-|TRBJ2-4|TRBV7-2|-
TGTGCCAGCAGCTTCTATTCCAGTGGGGGTAACATTCAGTACTTC
CASSFYSSGGNIQYF
>-|TRBJ2-7|TRBV5-1|many
TGCGCCAGCAGTTCAGACTCAACGGGACTTTACGAGCAGTACTTC
CASSSDSTGLYEQYF
>-|TRBJ2-2|TRBV11-2|medium-sized
TGTGCCAGCAGCTTAAGGGGTGCTTTCATGTGGACCGGGGAGCTGTTTTTT
CASSLRGAFMWTGELFF
>-|TRBJ2-2|TRBV6-5|many
TGTGCCAGCAGTAACGGGGGTAGCGGGAACACCGGGGAGCTGTTTTTT
CASSNGGSGNTGELFF
>-|TRBJ1-4|TRBV12-3/TRBV12-4|medium-sized
TGTGCCAGCAGTTTTTCAGGGGTTGAAAAACTGTTTTTT
CASSFSGVEKLFF
>-|TRBJ1-1|TRBV5-1|medium-sized
TGCGCCAGCAGCACGCGGGGCCGGGTAGGAATGAACACTGAAGCTTTCTTT
CASSTRGRVGMNTEAFF